This T cell receptor beta chain was captured in a study of T cells in Graves' hyperthyroidism and ophthalmopathy (dated by TCRdb to the late 2010s). Study-wide context: Peripheral blood samples were taken at the time of initial diagnosis, prior to any treatment. A discovery cohort of about a hundred patients, roughly 43 with Graves' ophthalmopathy and 57 with stable Graves' hyperthyroidism, was used to find distinguishing TCR V-J signatures. Whether ophthalmopathy could be predicted prospectively was tested in an independent validation cohort made up of about 20 hyperthyroidism patients plus 17 patients who later progressed to ophthalmopathy. The 100 discovery patients were randomly divided into training and test sets at a 7:3 ratio. The study also compared thyroid tissue and blood T-cell repertoires from more than five Graves' hyperthyroidism patients. After sampling, hyperthyroidism patients received methimazole starting at 30 mg daily, and ophthalmopathy patients received high-dose intravenous methylprednisolone. TCR Vbeta CDR3 sequencing of 140 or so peripheral blood samples (approximately 44 ophthalmopathy, 75 to 80 hyperthyroidism and some 17 progressor patients) is reported in the paper. Overall study results and their limits: Ophthalmopathy was separated from stable hyperthyroidism by a 13 V-J signature model, with around 88% sensitivity and approximately 84% specificity obtained in cross-validation and 80%/75% obtained in testing. Most expanded thyroid clonotypes (frequency above 0.001) were also detected in blood, a finding suggesting that blood repertoires may reflect thyroid immune responses. No statistical method was used to set the sample size in advance, and investigators knew the group allocation. In validation, progression to ophthalmopathy was predicted by the model with around 71% sensitivity and roughly 76% specificity, a median of roughly 6.4 months before onset.

In the ophthalmopathy patients, disease was moderately to severely active, with a Clinical Activity Score of 3 or more, a NOSPECS grade of 4 or more, and a duration of less than 3 months. Patients with uncontrolled infections, other autoimmune diseases, pregnancy or lactation were excluded. Diagnoses relied on clinical symptoms, serum thyroxine and TRAb, thyroid ultrasound and orbital computed tomography. Ficoll-Paque density gradient centrifugation was used to isolate PBMCs from around 10 ml of fresh peripheral blood. Total RNA was extracted with Trizol reagent, and quality was checked on an Agilent 2100 Bioanalyzer. The TCR beta CDR3 regions were amplified from RNA transcripts. The first round of RT-PCR for the TCR CDR3 was performed with the HTBI primer set and the Qiagen OneStep RT-PCR kit. The libraries were constructed in a second round of multiplex PCR and then size-selected and purified. Sequencing of the libraries was done on an Illumina HiSeq2000 using paired-end 100 bp reads. From the authors' description of their analysis: SOAPnuke was used to process the raw data, throwing out any read that contained adapters or uncalled bases, had a mean Phred below 15, or lacked an exact constant-primer or identifier match. High-quality paired reads were merged using COPE v1.2.5, and each unique nucleotide sequence was defined as a clonotype. MiTCR v1.1 was used to align the clonotypes against IMGT TRBV, TRBD and TRBJ reference segments. Only V-J combinations with frequency above 0.0001, covering about 99% of repertoires, were analysed. The TCS score was defined as F50 (clonal expansion) divided by E x V (chaos), with BLOSUM62-based TCRdist calculated between CDR3 peptides within each V-J. Welch's t-statistics and random forest reduced 500 to 650 V-J features to around 14, which were used in a naive Bayes classifier (R e1071). In TCRdb, the public reads were trimmed at Q25 with fastp and aligned with MiXCR, with productive beta chains retained. Entries that share a CDR3 protein sequence are merged under the most common genes and DNA. The V and J calls and clone size are TCRdb's, not the authors'. Recorded for this sample are about 500,000 distinct CDR3 sequences; about 16% of them occurred a single time. Of the sample, approximately 32% is held by the ten largest clones.

This clonotype was counted a few times. Its antigen is unknown. Base qualities are not recorded, but no much larger clone differs from it by a single base. Trimming removed 6 bases from V and 6 bases from J, leaving 19 bases between the germline ends. CDR1 and CDR2 were assigned from the germline V gene as SQVTM and ANQGSEA. There are 14 amino acids in the CDR3, from cysteine to phenylalanine inclusive. The retained sequence is limited to the CDR3, 42 bases, with the frame set at the first base. The TCR comes from a woman between 25 and 40 years old with Graves' ophthalmopathy. Source material: blood. This receptor chain uses TRBV29-1 and TRBJ2-3; the D region possibly corresponds to TRBD1 (5 bases align). The bases read TGCAGCGTCCCCAGGGCCGATAGGTCTGATACGCAGTATTTT. This codes for CSVPRADRSDTQYF.